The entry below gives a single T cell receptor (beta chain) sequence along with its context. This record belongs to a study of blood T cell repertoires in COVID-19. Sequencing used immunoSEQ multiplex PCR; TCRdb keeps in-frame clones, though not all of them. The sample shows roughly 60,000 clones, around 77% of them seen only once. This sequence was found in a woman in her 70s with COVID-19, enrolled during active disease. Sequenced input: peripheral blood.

CDR3 loop: CAISESTSGVDEQFF. CDR3 coding DNA: TGTGCCATCAGTGAGAGCACTAGTGGGGTGGATGAGCAGTTCTTC. This chain joins TRBV10-3 and TRBJ2-1; a possible D gene is TRBD2 (5 bases). This CDR3 comprises 15 residues. Germline V gives CDR1 ENHRY, CDR2 SYGVKD. Trimming stripped 2 bases from V and 8 bases from J, with 16 bases between.